This T cell receptor beta chain was sequenced for a study of monozygotic twins with cystic fibrosis. About the research overall: Libraries were built from about 3 micrograms of fragmented DNA using about 14 PCR cycles. The study, taken as a whole, reports: J usage was most co-twin-similar in 8 of 16 pairs, V in 13.

Comment on this clone: Its target is unknown.

The table came from immunoSEQ multiplex PCR; TCRdb's copy has only in-frame clones and leaves some out. The table shows approximately 7,500 clones, with 94% occurring only once. The CDR3 is 16 amino acids. V lost 1 base to trimming and J lost 6 bases, with 17 bases between them. Per the germline V gene, CDR1 is SGHTA and CDR2 is FQGNSA. Sequences were obtained from blood. This TCR derives from a boy aged 2 to 9 with cystic fibrosis. The V gene is TRBV7-2, the J gene TRBJ2-3; a weak D match, TRBD2 (6 bases). The CDR3 bases are TGTGCCAGCAGCTTAGGTTTATCCTTTCGGGGGGATACGCAGTATTTT. Translation: CASSLGLSFRGDTQYF.